This T cell receptor (beta chain) was sequenced for a study of OX40 agonist ivuxolimab in advanced cancers. Study as a whole: People in dose escalation had one of these cancers: hepatocellular carcinoma, melanoma, renal cell or head and neck cancer. A mean age of roughly 60 years, range about 20 to 79, was recorded, and under 85% were male. Broader study findings: Clonal expansion among partial responders at 0.1-3.0 mg/kg ranked near the lowest.

Method: immunoSEQ multiplex PCR; TCRdb's copy keeps in-frame clones and lacks some. The table shows about 38,000 clones, with approximately 90% occurring only once. Concerning this clone itself: Its antigen is unknown.

The specimen was CD4+ or CD8+ T cells sorted from blood, collected in a trial of the OX40 agonist ivuxolimab. The receptor's source is an adult with an advanced solid tumor such as melanoma, head and neck, liver or kidney cancer.

CDR3 DNA sequence: TGTGCCAGCAGCCCCCCGGGACAGGGAGAAGCTTTCTTT. Translation gives CASSPPGQGEAFF. V gene TRBV13 combines with J gene TRBJ1-1; 9 positions agree with TRBD1. V was pared by 5 bases and J by 8 bases, with 6 bases of the junction left unmatched. Germline-derived CDR1 and CDR2 are PRHDT and FYEKMQ (reference sequence). The length of the CDR3 is 13 residues.